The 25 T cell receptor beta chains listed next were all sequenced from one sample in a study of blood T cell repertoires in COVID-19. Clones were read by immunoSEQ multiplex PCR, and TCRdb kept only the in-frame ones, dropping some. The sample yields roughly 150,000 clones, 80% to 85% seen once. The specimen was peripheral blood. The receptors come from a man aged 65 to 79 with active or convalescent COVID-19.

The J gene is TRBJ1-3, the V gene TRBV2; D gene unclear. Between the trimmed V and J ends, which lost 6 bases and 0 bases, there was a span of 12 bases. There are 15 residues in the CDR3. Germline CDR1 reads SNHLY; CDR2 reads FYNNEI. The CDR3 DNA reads TGTGCCAGCAGGAACAGTCACCTCTCTGGAAACACCATATATTTT. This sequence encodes CASRNSHLSGNTIYF.

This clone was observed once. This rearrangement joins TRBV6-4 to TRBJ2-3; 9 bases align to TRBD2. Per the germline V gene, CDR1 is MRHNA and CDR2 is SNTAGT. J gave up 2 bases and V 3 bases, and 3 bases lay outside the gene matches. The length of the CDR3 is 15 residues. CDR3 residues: CASSEGGGATDTQYF. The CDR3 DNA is TGTGCCAGCAGTGAAGGCGGGGGGGCCACAGATACGCAGTATTTT.

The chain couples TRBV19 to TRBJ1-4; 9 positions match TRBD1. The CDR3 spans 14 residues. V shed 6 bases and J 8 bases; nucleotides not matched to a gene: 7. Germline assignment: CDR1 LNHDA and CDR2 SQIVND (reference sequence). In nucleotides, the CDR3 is TGTGCCAGTAGCGAAGACAGGGGGTCGGAAAAACTGTTTTTT. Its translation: CASSEDRGSEKLFF. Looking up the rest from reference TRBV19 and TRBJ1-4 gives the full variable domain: DGGITQSPKYLFRKEGQNVTLSCEQNLNHDAMYWYRQDPGQGLRLIYYSQIVNDFQKGDIAEGYSVSREKKESFPLTVTSAQKNPTAFYLCASSEDRGSEKLFFGSGTQLSVL.

The CDR3 coding sequence is TGTGCCAGCAGCCGACAGATCAACACTGAAGCTTTCTTT. As protein: CASSRQINTEAFF. The genes are TRBV27 and TRBJ1-1, with a tentative D call TRBD1 (5 bases). Germline CDR1 is MNHEY and CDR2 is SMNVEV (reference sequence). This CDR3 has 13 residues. V dropped 6 bases and J dropped 2 bases, with 10 bases sitting between them.

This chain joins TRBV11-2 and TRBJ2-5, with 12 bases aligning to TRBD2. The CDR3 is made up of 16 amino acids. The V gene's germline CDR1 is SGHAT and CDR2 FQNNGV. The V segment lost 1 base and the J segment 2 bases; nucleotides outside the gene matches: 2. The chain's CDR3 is CASSLVGTSGQETQYF. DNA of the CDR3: TGTGCCAGCAGCTTAGTAGGGACTAGCGGGCAAGAGACCCAGTACTTC.

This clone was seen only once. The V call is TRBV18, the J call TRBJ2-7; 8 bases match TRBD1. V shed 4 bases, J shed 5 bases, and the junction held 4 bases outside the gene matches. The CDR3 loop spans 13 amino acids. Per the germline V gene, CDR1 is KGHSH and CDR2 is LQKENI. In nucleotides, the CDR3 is TGTGCCAGCTCACTGACAGGGGAGAACGAGCAGTACTTC. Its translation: CASSLTGENEQYF.

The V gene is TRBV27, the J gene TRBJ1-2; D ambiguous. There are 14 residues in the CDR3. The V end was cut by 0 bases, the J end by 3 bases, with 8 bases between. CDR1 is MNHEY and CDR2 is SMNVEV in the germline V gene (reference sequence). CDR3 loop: CASSLSAFYYGYTF. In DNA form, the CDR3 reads TGTGCCAGCAGTTTATCGGCATTCTACTATGGCTACACCTTC.

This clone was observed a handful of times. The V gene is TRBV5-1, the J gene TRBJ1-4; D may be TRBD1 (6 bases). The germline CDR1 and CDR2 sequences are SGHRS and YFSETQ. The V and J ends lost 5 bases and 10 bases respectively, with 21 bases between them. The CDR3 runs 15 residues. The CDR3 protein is CASRRAGAGGGKLFF. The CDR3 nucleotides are TGCGCCAGCAGACGGGCAGGGGCTGGGGGTGGAAAACTGTTTTTT.

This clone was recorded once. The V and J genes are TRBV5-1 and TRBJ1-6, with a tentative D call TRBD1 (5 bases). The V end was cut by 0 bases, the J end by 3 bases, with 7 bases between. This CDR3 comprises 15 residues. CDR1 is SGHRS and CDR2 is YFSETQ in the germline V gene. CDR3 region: CASSLDRNYNSPLHF. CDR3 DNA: TGCGCCAGCAGCTTGGACAGGAACTATAATTCACCCCTCCACTTT.

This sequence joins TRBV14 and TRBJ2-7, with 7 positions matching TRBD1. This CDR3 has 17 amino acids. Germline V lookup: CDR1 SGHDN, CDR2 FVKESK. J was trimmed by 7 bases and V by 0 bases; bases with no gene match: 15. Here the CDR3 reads CASSQDWFGTAFGEQYF. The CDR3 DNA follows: TGTGCCAGCAGCCAAGATTGGTTCGGGACAGCGTTTGGGGAGCAGTACTTC.

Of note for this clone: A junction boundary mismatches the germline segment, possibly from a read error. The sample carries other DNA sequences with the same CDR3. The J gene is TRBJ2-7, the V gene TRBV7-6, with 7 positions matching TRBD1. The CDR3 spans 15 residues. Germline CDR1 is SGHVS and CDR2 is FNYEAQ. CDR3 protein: CASSLGQGLGYEQYF. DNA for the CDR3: TGTGCCAGCAGCTTAGGACAGGGCCTAGGGTACGAACAGTACTTC.

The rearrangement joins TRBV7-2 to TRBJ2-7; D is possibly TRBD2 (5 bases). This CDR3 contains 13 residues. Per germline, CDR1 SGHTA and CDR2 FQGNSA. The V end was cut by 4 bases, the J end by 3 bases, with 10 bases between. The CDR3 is CASSSTRVYEQYF. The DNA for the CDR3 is TGTGCCAGCAGCTCTACGAGGGTCTACGAGCAGTACTTC.

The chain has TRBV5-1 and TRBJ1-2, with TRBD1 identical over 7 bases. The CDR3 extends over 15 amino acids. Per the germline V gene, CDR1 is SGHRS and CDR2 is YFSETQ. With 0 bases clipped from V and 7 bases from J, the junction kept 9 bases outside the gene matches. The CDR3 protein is CASSLGVTGWVGYTF. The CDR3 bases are TGCGCCAGCAGCTTGGGCGTGACAGGGTGGGTTGGCTACACCTTC. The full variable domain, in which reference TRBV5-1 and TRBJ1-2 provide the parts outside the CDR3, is KAGVTQTPRYLIKTRGQQVTLSCSPISGHRSVSWYQQTPGQGLQFLFEYFSETQRNKGNFPGRFSGRQFSNSRSEMNVSTLELGDSALYLCASSLGVTGWVGYTFGSGTRLTVV.

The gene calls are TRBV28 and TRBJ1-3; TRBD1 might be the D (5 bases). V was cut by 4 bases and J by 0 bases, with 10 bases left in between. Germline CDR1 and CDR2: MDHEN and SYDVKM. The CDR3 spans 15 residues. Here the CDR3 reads CASSYSGLSGNTIYF. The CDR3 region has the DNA TGTGCCAGCAGTTATTCAGGGCTCTCTGGAAACACCATATATTTT.

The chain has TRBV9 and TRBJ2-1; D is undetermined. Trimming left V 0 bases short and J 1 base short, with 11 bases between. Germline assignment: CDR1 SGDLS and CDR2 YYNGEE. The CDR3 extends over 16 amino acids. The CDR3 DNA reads TGTGCCAGCAGCGTAGATGCTAGAACGTCCTACAATGAGCAGTTCTTC. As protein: CASSVDARTSYNEQFF.

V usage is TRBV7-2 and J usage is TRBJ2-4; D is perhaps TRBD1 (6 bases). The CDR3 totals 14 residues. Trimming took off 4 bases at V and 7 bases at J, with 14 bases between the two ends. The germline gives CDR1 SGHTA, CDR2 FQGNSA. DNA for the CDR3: TGTGCCAGCAGCTCAGGACAGACAGAGAACATTCAGTACTTC. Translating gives CASSSGQTENIQYF.

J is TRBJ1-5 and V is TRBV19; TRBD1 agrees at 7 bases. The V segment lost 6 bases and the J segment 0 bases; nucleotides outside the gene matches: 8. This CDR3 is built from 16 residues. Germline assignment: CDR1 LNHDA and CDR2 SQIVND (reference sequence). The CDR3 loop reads CASRGQRSYSNQPQHF. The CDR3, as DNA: TGTGCCAGTAGGGGACAGAGGTCATATAGCAATCAGCCCCAGCATTTT.

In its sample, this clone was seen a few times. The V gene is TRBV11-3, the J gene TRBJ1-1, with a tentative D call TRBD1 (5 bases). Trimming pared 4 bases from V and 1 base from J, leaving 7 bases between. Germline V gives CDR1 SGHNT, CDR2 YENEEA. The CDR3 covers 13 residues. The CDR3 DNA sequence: TGTGCCAGCAGCTCCACAGGGAACACTGAAGCTTTCTTT. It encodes CASSSTGNTEAFF.

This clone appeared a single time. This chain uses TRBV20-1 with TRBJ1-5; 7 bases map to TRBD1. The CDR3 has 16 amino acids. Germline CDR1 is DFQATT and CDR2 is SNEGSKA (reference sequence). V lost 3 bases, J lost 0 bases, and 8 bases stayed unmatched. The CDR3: CSASSEGGYSNQPQHF. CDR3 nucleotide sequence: TGCAGTGCTAGTTCAGAAGGGGGCTATAGCAATCAGCCCCAGCATTTT.

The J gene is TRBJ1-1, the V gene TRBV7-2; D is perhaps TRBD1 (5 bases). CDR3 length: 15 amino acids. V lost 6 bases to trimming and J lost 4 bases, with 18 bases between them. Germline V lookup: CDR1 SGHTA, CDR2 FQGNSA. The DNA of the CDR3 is TGTGCCAGCAGTTTAAGCAGGAACCAGGGCACTGAAGCTTTCTTT. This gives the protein CASSLSRNQGTEAFF.

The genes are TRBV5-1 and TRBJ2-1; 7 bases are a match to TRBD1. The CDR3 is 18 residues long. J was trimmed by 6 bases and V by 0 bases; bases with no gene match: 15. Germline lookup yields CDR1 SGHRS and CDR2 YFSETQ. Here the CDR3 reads CASSLGRTGRAWVNEQFF. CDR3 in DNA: TGCGCCAGCAGCTTGGGCAGGACAGGCCGGGCCTGGGTCAATGAGCAGTTCTTC.

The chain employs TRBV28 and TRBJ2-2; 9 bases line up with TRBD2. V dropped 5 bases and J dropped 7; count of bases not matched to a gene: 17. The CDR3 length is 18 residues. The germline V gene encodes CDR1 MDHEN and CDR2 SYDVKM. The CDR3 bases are TGTGCCAGCAGTGACCCTTGGGGAGCGGGAGGTGAAGTCGGGGAGCTGTTTTTT. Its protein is CASSDPWGAGGEVGELFF.

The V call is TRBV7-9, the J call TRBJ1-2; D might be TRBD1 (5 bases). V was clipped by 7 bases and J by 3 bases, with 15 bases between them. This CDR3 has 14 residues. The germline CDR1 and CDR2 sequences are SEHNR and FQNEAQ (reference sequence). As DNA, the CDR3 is TGTGCCAGCACCCATTCAGACAGATACTATGGCTACACCTTC. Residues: CASTHSDRYYGYTF.

CDR3 residues: CASSPPGTVKGETQYF. For the CDR3, the DNA is TGTGCCAGCTCACCACCTGGGACAGTAAAAGGGGAGACCCAGTACTTC. This chain connects TRBV18 to TRBJ2-5, with 7 nucleotides matching TRBD1. CDR3 length equals 16 residues. The germline gives CDR1 KGHSH, CDR2 LQKENI. Germline trimming cut 0 bases from V and 5 bases from J; bases unmatched to any gene: 9.

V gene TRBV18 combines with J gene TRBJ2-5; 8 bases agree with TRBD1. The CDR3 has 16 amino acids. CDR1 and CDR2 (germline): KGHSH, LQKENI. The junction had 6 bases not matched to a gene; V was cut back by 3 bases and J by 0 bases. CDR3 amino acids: CASSPNRGVYQETQYF. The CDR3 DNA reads TGTGCCAGCTCACCCAACAGGGGGGTGTACCAAGAGACCCAGTACTTC.